Listed below are T cell receptor beta chains from one sample, sequenced in a study of CD8 T cells in ankylosing spondylitis. TCRdb reprocessed the 5' RACE reads via MiXCR and lists one record per CDR3 protein. The table has approximately 440,000 distinct CDR3 sequences, 17% seen once. Material for sequencing was blood, either unsorted or a sorted T cell fraction (not recorded which). The receptors were sampled from a male donor with ankylosing spondylitis. The CDR3 runs from the conserved cysteine through the conserved F or W. The order of the fields is V gene, CDR3 length, clone size, D gene, J gene, CDR3 DNA, CDR3 protein. The D gene is left open where the match is weak. The size of a clone is reported for some rows only, either as once, few or many, or as a class for expanded clones.

v_call: TRBV15; cdr3_length: 14; clone_size: -; d_call: -; j_call: TRBJ2-2; cdr3_nt: TGTGCCACCAGCAGCAGCAAGGTTTCCGGGGAGCTGTTTTTT; cdr3_aa: CATSSSKVSGELFF
v_call: TRBV12-3/TRBV12-4; cdr3_length: 20; clone_size: -; d_call: TRBD2; j_call: TRBJ2-1; cdr3_nt: TGTGCCAGACGACACCTAGTGCAAGCGGGGGGGCCTAGGTCCTACAATGAGCAGTTCTTC; cdr3_aa: CARRHLVQAGGPRSYNEQFF
v_call: TRBV4-2; cdr3_length: 15; clone_size: -; d_call: -; j_call: TRBJ2-1; cdr3_nt: TGTGCCAGCAGCCAAACGGGGGCTAGCGGCAATGAGCAGTTCTTC; cdr3_aa: CASSQTGASGNEQFF
v_call: TRBV11-2; cdr3_length: 14; clone_size: -; d_call: -; j_call: TRBJ2-1; cdr3_nt: TGTGCCAGCAGCTTAGATCTGGCTAGCAATGAGCAGTTCTTC; cdr3_aa: CASSLDLASNEQFF
v_call: TRBV11-3; cdr3_length: 15; clone_size: -; d_call: -; j_call: TRBJ2-7; cdr3_nt: TGTGCCAGCAGCTTAGTCGGGTATGGGTCTTACGAGCAGTACTTC; cdr3_aa: CASSLVGYGSYEQYF
v_call: TRBV15; cdr3_length: 15; clone_size: few; d_call: TRBD1; j_call: TRBJ2-7; cdr3_nt: TGTGCCACCAGCAAAGACCCGGGACAGAGCTACGAGCAGTACTTC; cdr3_aa: CATSKDPGQSYEQYF
v_call: TRBV12-3/TRBV12-4; cdr3_length: 14; clone_size: many; d_call: TRBD2; j_call: TRBJ2-3; cdr3_nt: TGTGCCAGCAGAACGGGACTAGCTACAGATACGCAGTATTTT; cdr3_aa: CASRTGLATDTQYF
v_call: TRBV5-1; cdr3_length: 14; clone_size: -; d_call: -; j_call: TRBJ1-6; cdr3_nt: TGCGCCAGCAGCCGGGACCTGACCAATTCACCCCTCCACTTT; cdr3_aa: CASSRDLTNSPLHF
v_call: TRBV7-2; cdr3_length: 16; clone_size: -; d_call: TRBD2; j_call: TRBJ2-1; cdr3_nt: TGTGCCAGCAGCCCTACGGCGTCTAGCGGGAGCTATGAGCAGTTCTTC; cdr3_aa: CASSPTASSGSYEQFF
v_call: TRBV15; cdr3_length: 13; clone_size: few; d_call: TRBD1; j_call: TRBJ1-1; cdr3_nt: TGTGCCACCAGCAGCCAGGGGGGTACTGAAGCTTTCTTT; cdr3_aa: CATSSQGGTEAFF
v_call: TRBV12-3/TRBV12-4; cdr3_length: 14; clone_size: few; d_call: TRBD1; j_call: TRBJ2-2; cdr3_nt: TGTGCCAGCAGTCGGACAGGGGGCACCGGGGAGCTGTTTTTT; cdr3_aa: CASSRTGGTGELFF
v_call: TRBV15; cdr3_length: 16; clone_size: few; d_call: -; j_call: TRBJ1-1; cdr3_nt: TGTGCCACCAGCAGAGATCCGCAGGGGCGGAACACTGAAGTTTTCTTT; cdr3_aa: CATSRDPQGRNTEVFF
v_call: TRBV2; cdr3_length: 16; clone_size: few; d_call: TRBD2; j_call: TRBJ2-7; cdr3_nt: TGTGCCAGCAGTGATGCTCTAGCGGGTGACCCATTCGGGCAGTACTTC; cdr3_aa: CASSDALAGDPFGQYF
v_call: TRBV20-1; cdr3_length: 16; clone_size: -; d_call: TRBD2; j_call: TRBJ2-1; cdr3_nt: TGCAGTGCTAGAGATCGATCCAGCGGGGCAGACAATGAGCAGTTCTTC; cdr3_aa: CSARDRSSGADNEQFF
v_call: TRBV29-1; cdr3_length: 14; clone_size: few; d_call: TRBD1; j_call: TRBJ2-1; cdr3_nt: TGCAGCGGCGAAAAGGGACAGGGTAACAATGAGCAGTTCTTC; cdr3_aa: CSGEKGQGNNEQFF